This passage covers 27 T cell receptor beta chains from one sample sequenced in a study of OX40 agonist ivuxolimab in advanced cancers. Sequencing used immunoSEQ multiplex PCR; TCRdb keeps in-frame clones, though not all of them. There are some 64,000 clones in the sample; 82% occur only once, and less than 0.6% lies in the top ten. This specimen consisted of CD4+ or CD8+ T cells sorted from blood, obtained in a trial of the OX40 agonist ivuxolimab. All receptors come from an adult with an advanced solid tumor such as melanoma, head and neck, liver or kidney cancer.

This clone was counted only a few times. J is TRBJ2-7 and V is TRBV2; 10 bases are a match to TRBD1. V lost 6 bases to trimming and J lost 5 bases; unmatched junction nucleotides: 10. Germline CDR1 is SNHLY and CDR2 is FYNNEI. This CDR3 has 15 amino acids. In DNA, the CDR3 is TGTGCCAGCAGGGACGGGACAGGGGATGGCCACGAGCAGTACTTC. Amino acid sequence: CASRDGTGDGHEQYF.

In this sample, this clone turned up once. This sequence joins TRBV29-1 and TRBJ2-1, with D possibly matching TRBD2 (7 bases). The CDR3 length is 15 residues. Trimming shortened V by 8 bases and J by 2 bases, and 19 bases separated the two germline ends. Germline CDR1 is SQVTM and CDR2 is ANQGSEA. CDR3: CSLGGAGPPYNEQFF. CDR3 DNA sequence: TGCAGCCTGGGGGGGGCAGGCCCCCCCTACAATGAGCAGTTCTTC.

This chain uses TRBV19 with TRBJ1-1; D may be TRBD1 (6 bases). CDR1 is LNHDA and CDR2 is SQIVND in the germline V gene (reference sequence). V lost 3 bases and J lost 5, with 10 bases in between. This CDR3 is built from 13 residues. CDR3 in amino acids: CASSMRQATEAFF. The CDR3 DNA reads as TGTGCCAGTAGTATGAGACAGGCGACTGAAGCTTTCTTT.

V and J are TRBV10-2 and TRBJ1-3; no definite D call. The germline gives CDR1 WSHSY, CDR2 SAAADI. With 1 base removed from V and 4 bases from J, the gap between germline ends came to 8 bases. The CDR3 extends over 14 amino acids. The CDR3 spells CASSEWGTGNTIYF. The CDR3 DNA sequence: TGCGCCAGCAGTGAGTGGGGTACCGGAAACACCATATATTTT.

The chain uses TRBV18 and TRBJ1-1; the D gene is possibly TRBD1 (5 bases). Trimming left V 0 bases short and J 4 bases short, with 12 bases between. CDR3 length equals 15 residues. Germline V lookup: CDR1 KGHSH, CDR2 LQKENI. CDR3 in DNA: TGTGCCAGCTCACCACCGGTAGGGGCGAGCACTGAAGCTTTCTTT. Translating gives CASSPPVGASTEAFF.

As regards this clone: Other DNA sequences in this specimen translate into the identical CDR3. The rearrangement uses TRBV7-3 and TRBJ2-3; no definite D call. Trimming left V 2 bases short and J 1 base short, with 4 bases between. Germline assignment: CDR1 SGHTA and CDR2 FQGTGA. The CDR3 totals 13 residues. The CDR3 loop is CASSLGGTDTQYF. As DNA, the CDR3 is TGTGCCAGCAGCTTAGGGGGCACAGATACGCAGTATTTT.

The chain employs TRBV6-5 and TRBJ2-3, with TRBD2 as a possible D gene (7 bases). The ends were cut back, 0 bases at V and 9 bases at J, with 13 bases in the middle. This CDR3 spans 14 amino acids. CDR1 and CDR2 from the germline V gene are MNHEY and SVGAGI. The CDR3 loop is CASSYSRGAGTQYF. The CDR3 DNA follows: TGTGCCAGCAGTTACTCCCGGGGGGCGGGGACGCAGTATTTT.

The chain combines TRBV7-9 with TRBJ1-1; 7 nucleotides match TRBD1. Germline V gene lookup returns CDR1 SEHNR and CDR2 FQNEAQ (reference sequence). This CDR3 comprises 14 residues. Trimming removed 2 bases from V and 7 bases from J; junction bases left unmatched: 7. CDR3 DNA: TGTGCCAGCAGCTTACTACAGGGGCGGGGTGAAGCTTTCTTT. It translates to CASSLLQGRGEAFF. The variable domain in full, completed from reference TRBV7-9 and TRBJ1-1, reads DTGVSQNPRHKITKRGQNVTFRCDPISEHNRLYWYRQTLGQGPEFLTYFQNEAQLEKSRLLSDRFSAERPKGSFSTLEIQRTEQGDSAMYLCASSLLQGRGEAFFGQGTRLTVV.

This rearrangement joins TRBV6-1 to TRBJ1-1; no clear D. Germline-derived CDR1 and CDR2 are MNHNS and SASEGT. The CDR3 contains 13 residues. Trimming left V 0 bases short and J 7 bases short, with 9 bases between. This CDR3 is CASSEAPADEAFF. Here the CDR3 DNA reads TGTGCCAGCAGTGAAGCCCCCGCTGATGAAGCTTTCTTT.

This rearrangement joins TRBV6-5 to TRBJ2-7, with D possibly matching TRBD1 (6 bases). Germline V CDR1 and CDR2: MNHEY, SVGAGI. CDR3 size: 14 residues. Trimming shortened V by 5 bases and J by 3 bases, and 14 bases separated the two germline ends. The CDR3 nucleotides read TGTGCCAGCAGTCAACCCAGGGACAACTACGAGCAGTACTTC. It encodes CASSQPRDNYEQYF.

This clone was detected only once. The J gene is TRBJ2-2, the V gene TRBV6-1; tentative D call: TRBD2 (6 bases). Germline V CDR1 and CDR2: MNHNS, SASEGT. This CDR3 is built from 15 residues. Trimming stripped 6 bases from V and 5 bases from J, with 16 bases between. CDR3 nucleotide sequence: TGTGCCAGCAGCCCTGGCGGGGCATCAACCGGGGAGCTGTTTTTT. It translates to CASSPGGASTGELFF.

This chain uses TRBV18 with TRBJ2-5; weak D call: TRBD2 (5 bases). V lost 5 bases to trimming and J lost 0 bases, with 13 bases between them. The CDR3 runs to 15 residues. CDR1 is KGHSH, CDR2 LQKENI, per germline. The CDR3: CASSNLRDYQETQYF. CDR3 DNA: TGTGCCAGCTCAAACCTCCGGGATTACCAAGAGACCCAGTACTTC.

The chain joins TRBV6-1 to TRBJ2-1; 7 nucleotides match TRBD2. The CDR3 is 14 residues long. V trimming: 7 bases; J trimming: 7 bases; junction bases outside the gene matches: 10. Germline CDR1 reads MNHNS; CDR2 reads SASEGT. CDR3: CASNRWEGSNEQFF. In DNA, the CDR3 is TGTGCCAGCAATAGATGGGAGGGATCAAATGAGCAGTTCTTC.

This clone was found a few times. The CDR3 region has the DNA TGCGCCAGCAGCCCGGGACAGGGGGCAATCTATGGCTACACCTTC. It codes for CASSPGQGAIYGYTF. This chain links TRBV5-1 with TRBJ1-2; 12 bases line up with TRBD1. V lost 4 bases, J lost 4 bases, and 5 bases stayed unmatched. Germline CDR1 SGHRS, CDR2 YFSETQ. The CDR3 contains 15 residues.

CDR3 residues: CASSPQGPGGRGYTF. CDR3 nucleotide sequence: TGCGCCAGCAGCCCTCAGGGGCCAGGGGGACGTGGCTACACCTTC. V gene TRBV5-1 combines with J gene TRBJ1-2; TRBD1 agrees at 7 bases. Germline values: CDR1 SGHRS, CDR2 YFSETQ. Unmatched junction bases numbered 13, after V lost 4 bases and J lost 7 bases. The CDR3 extends over 15 amino acids.

The chain combines TRBV30 with TRBJ2-1; 9 bases agree with TRBD2. V lost 3 bases and J lost 3; bases outside the gene matches: 3. Germline lookup yields CDR1 GTSNPN and CDR2 SVGIG (reference sequence). This CDR3 contains 14 residues. Here the CDR3 DNA reads TGTGCCTGGAGGGCTAGCGGGGTCTACAATGAGCAGTTCTTC. Amino acid sequence: CAWRASGVYNEQFF.

V and J are TRBV7-3 and TRBJ2-5; D perhaps matches TRBD2 (5 bases). Germline CDR1 reads SGHTA; CDR2 reads FQGTGA. V lost 2 bases to trimming and J lost 0 bases, with 10 bases between them. The CDR3 sequence is 15 residues long. The CDR3 loop reads CASSLEGTYQETQYF. In DNA, the CDR3 is TGTGCCAGCAGCTTAGAGGGTACCTACCAAGAGACCCAGTACTTC.

The chain carries TRBV4-1 and TRBJ2-7; possible D gene TRBD2, 6 bases. CDR3 length: 15 residues. Germline CDR1 reads MGHRA; CDR2 reads YSYEKL. The ends were cut back, 6 bases at V and 7 bases at J, with 22 bases in the middle. CDR3 bases: TGCGCCAGCAGTCACAGTAGCGGAGAGGGAGGAGAGCAGTACTTC. It specifies CASSHSSGEGGEQYF.

The V gene is TRBV5-1, the J gene TRBJ2-4, with D hard to call. CDR3 length: 17 amino acids. Germline assignment: CDR1 SGHRS and CDR2 YFSETQ. Trimming left V 1 base short and J 5 bases short, with 19 bases between. For the CDR3, the DNA is TGCGCCAGCAGCTTGCTGCGTGTCCGCGACCGACAAAACATTCAGTACTTC. It encodes CASSLLRVRDRQNIQYF.

V and J are TRBV9 and TRBJ1-3; no definite D call. The CDR3 length is 15 residues. The ends were cut back, 0 bases at V and 0 bases at J, with 7 bases in the middle. The germline V gene encodes CDR1 SGDLS and CDR2 YYNGEE. DNA of the CDR3: TGTGCCAGCAGCGTAGATGTCGCCTCTGGAAACACCATATATTTT. Amino acid sequence: CASSVDVASGNTIYF.

The chain is built from TRBV7-9 and TRBJ2-7, with 12 bases identical to TRBD2. The germline V gene has CDR1 SEHNR and CDR2 FQNEAQ (reference sequence). The CDR3 spans 19 residues. Losses at the gene ends were 0 bases for V and 2 bases for J; bases not matched to a gene: 11. CDR3 residues: CASSLAKTSGSENPYEQYF. CDR3 bases: TGTGCCAGCAGCTTAGCGAAGACTAGCGGGAGCGAGAATCCCTACGAGCAGTACTTC. The full variable domain, rest sourced from reference TRBV7-9 and TRBJ2-7, is DTGVSQNPRHKITKRGQNVTFRCDPISEHNRLYWYRQTLGQGPEFLTYFQNEAQLEKSRLLSDRFSAERPKGSFSTLEIQRTEQGDSAMYLCASSLAKTSGSENPYEQYFGPGTRLTVT.

The chain combines TRBV11-3 with TRBJ2-7; unclear D gene. Germline-derived CDR1 and CDR2 are SGHNT and YENEEA. V was trimmed by 7 bases and J by 1 base, leaving 20 bases between them. This CDR3 region has 16 residues. CDR3 protein: CASNVSWASWSYEQYF. The CDR3 coding sequence is TGTGCCAGCAACGTCTCGTGGGCTTCGTGGTCCTACGAGCAGTACTTC.

The CDR3 DNA reads TGCAGCGTTGTAACTAGCGGGAGGGCCGGGGAGCAGTACTTC. Protein product: CSVVTSGRAGEQYF. The rearrangement uses TRBV29-1 and TRBJ2-7; TRBD2 matches 13 bases. Germline assignment: CDR1 SQVTM and CDR2 ANQGSEA. After removal of 4 bases from V and 7 bases from J, the junction contained 7 bases not matched to a gene. There are 14 residues in the CDR3.

This chain links TRBV7-2 with TRBJ2-7, with a tentative D call TRBD2 (6 bases). There are 14 residues in the CDR3. Germline V gives CDR1 SGHTA, CDR2 FQGNSA. V lost 7 bases and J lost 0, with 13 bases in between. The CDR3 loop reads CASTAGLDSYEQYF. The CDR3 DNA sequence: TGTGCCAGCACGGCGGGATTGGACTCCTACGAGCAGTACTTC.

The chain recombines TRBV7-3 with TRBJ2-1; D gene unclear. Trimming pared 3 bases from V and 7 bases from J, leaving 13 bases between. Germline values: CDR1 SGHTA, CDR2 FQGTGA. The CDR3 has 14 amino acids. The CDR3 nucleotides read TGTGCCAGCAGCTTTGGTCTCGATAATAATGAGCAGTTCTTC. Amino acid sequence: CASSFGLDNNEQFF.

The chain is built from TRBV29-1 and TRBJ2-5; no reliable D call. Trimming removed 5 bases at V and 1 base at J, with 17 bases between. This CDR3 has 15 amino acids. Germline CDR1 is SQVTM and CDR2 is ANQGSEA. CDR3 nucleotide sequence: TGCAGCGTTCTACCCTTCGAGCGACTCCAAGAGACCCAGTACTTC. Protein: CSVLPFERLQETQYF. Complete variable domain (other parts from reference TRBV29-1 and TRBJ2-5): SAVISQKPSRDICQRGTSLTIQCQVDSQVTMMFWYRQQPGQSLTLIATANQGSEATYESGFVIDKFPISRPNLTFSTLTVSNMSPEDSSIYLCSVLPFERLQETQYFGPGTRLLVL.

The chain uses TRBV27 and TRBJ1-5, with 10 bases that match TRBD1. Germline V gene lookup returns CDR1 MNHEY and CDR2 SMNVEV (reference sequence). The CDR3 consists of 17 residues. With 0 bases clipped from V and 3 bases from J, the junction kept 5 bases outside the gene matches. As DNA, the CDR3 is TGTGCCAGCAGTTTATCCCAGACAGGGGGCTCCAATCAGCCCCAGCATTTT. Translated: CASSLSQTGGSNQPQHF.